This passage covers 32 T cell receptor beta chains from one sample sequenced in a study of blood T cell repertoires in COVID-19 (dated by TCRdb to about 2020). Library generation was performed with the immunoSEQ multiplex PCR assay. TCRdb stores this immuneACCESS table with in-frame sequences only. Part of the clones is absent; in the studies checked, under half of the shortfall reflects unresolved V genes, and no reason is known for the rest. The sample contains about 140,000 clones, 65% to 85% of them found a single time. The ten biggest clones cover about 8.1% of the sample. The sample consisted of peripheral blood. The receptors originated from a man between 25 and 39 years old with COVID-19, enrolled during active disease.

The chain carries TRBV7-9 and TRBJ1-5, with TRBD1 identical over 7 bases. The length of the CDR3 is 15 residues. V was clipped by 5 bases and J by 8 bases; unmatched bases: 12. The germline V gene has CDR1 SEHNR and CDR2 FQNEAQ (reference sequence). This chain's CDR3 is CASSAGQPVGEPQHF. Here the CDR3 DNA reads TGTGCCAGCAGCGCGGGACAGCCGGTGGGGGAGCCCCAGCATTTT.

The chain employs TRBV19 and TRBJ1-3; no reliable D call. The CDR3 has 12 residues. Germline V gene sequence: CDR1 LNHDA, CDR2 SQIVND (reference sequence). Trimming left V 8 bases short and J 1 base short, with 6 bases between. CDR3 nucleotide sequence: TGTGCCAGTTCCTTATCTGGAAACACCATATATTTT. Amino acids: CASSLSGNTIYF. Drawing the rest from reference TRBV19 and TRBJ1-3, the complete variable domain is DGGITQSPKYLFRKEGQNVTLSCEQNLNHDAMYWYRQDPGQGLRLIYYSQIVNDFQKGDIAEGYSVSREKKESFPLTVTSAQKNPTAFYLCASSLSGNTIYFGEGSWLTVV.

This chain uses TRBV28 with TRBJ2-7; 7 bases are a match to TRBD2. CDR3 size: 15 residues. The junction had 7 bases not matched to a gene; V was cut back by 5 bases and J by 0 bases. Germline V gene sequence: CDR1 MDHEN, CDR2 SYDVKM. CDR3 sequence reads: CASSGAGVDSYEQYF. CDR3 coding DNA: TGTGCCAGCAGTGGGGCGGGGGTAGACTCCTACGAGCAGTACTTC.

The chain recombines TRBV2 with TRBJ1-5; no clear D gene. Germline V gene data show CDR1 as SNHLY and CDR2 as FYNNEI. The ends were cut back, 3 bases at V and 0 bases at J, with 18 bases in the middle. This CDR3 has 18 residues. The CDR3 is CASSDGDFPSYSNQPQHF. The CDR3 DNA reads TGTGCCAGCAGTGACGGAGATTTTCCATCCTATAGCAATCAGCCCCAGCATTTT.

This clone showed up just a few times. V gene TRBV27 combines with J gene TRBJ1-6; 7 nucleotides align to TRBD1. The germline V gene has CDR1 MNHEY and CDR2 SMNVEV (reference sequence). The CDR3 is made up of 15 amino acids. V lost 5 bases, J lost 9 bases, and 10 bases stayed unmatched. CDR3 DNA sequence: TGTGCCAGCAGTCGATACAGGGGTGGAGGTTCACCCCTCCACTTT. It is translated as CASSRYRGGGSPLHF.

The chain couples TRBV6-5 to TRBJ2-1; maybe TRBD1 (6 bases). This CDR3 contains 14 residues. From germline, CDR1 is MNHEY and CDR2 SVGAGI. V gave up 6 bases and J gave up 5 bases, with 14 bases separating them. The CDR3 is CASRAGTPNNEQFF. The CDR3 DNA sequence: TGTGCCAGCAGGGCCGGGACACCCAACAATGAGCAGTTCTTC.

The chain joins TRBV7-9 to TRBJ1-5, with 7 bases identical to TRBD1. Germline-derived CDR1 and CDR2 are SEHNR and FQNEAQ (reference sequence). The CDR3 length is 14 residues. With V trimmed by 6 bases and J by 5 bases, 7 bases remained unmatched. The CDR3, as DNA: TGTGCCAGCAGTCCGGGACAGCTAGATCAGCCCCAGCATTTT. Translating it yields CASSPGQLDQPQHF.

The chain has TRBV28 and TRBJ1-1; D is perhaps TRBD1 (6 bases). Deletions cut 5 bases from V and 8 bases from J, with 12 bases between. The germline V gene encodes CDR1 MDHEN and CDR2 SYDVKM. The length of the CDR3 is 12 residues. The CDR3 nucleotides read TGTGCCAGCAGTAAACCTACAGGGGAAGCTTTCTTT. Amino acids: CASSKPTGEAFF.

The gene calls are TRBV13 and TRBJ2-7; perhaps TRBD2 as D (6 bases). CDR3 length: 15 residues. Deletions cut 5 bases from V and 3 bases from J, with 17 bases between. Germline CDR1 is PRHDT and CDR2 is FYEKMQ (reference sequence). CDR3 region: CASSPGRGGLYEQYF. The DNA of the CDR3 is TGTGCCAGCAGCCCGGGAAGGGGAGGACTCTACGAGCAGTACTTC.

The CDR3 is CASSERYNEQFF. CDR3 sequence (DNA): TGTGCCAGCAGTGAGAGATACAATGAGCAGTTCTTC. The chain recombines TRBV2 with TRBJ2-1; D unclear. V was clipped by 3 bases and J by 4 bases, with 4 bases between them. This CDR3 region has 12 residues. Germline V gives CDR1 SNHLY, CDR2 FYNNEI.

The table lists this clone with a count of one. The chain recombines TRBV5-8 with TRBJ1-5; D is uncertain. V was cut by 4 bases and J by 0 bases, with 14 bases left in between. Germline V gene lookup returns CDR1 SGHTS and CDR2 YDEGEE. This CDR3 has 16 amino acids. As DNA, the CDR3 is TGTGCCAGCAGCCACGAACCAGGCAGTAGCAATCAGCCCCAGCATTTT. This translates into CASSHEPGSSNQPQHF.

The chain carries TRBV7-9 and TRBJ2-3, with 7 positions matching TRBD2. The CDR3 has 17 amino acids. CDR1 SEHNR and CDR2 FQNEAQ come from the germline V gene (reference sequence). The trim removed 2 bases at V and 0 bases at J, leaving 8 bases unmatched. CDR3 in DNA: TGTGCCAGCAGCTTACAGCTGGCAGCGGGGAGCACAGATACGCAGTATTTT. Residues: CASSLQLAAGSTDTQYF.

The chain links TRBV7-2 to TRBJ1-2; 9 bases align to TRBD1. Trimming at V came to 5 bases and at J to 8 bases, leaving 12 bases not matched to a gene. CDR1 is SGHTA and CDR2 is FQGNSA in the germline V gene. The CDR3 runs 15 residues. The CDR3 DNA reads TGTGCCAGCAGCCCCGGACAGGGGCCGCCTTGGGGCTACACCTTC. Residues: CASSPGQGPPWGYTF.

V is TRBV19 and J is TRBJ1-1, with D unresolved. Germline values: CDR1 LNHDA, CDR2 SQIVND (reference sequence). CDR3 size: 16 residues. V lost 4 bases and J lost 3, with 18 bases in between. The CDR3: CASSRDGPGMDTEAFF. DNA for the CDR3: TGTGCCAGTAGTAGAGACGGCCCCGGGATGGACACTGAAGCTTTCTTT.

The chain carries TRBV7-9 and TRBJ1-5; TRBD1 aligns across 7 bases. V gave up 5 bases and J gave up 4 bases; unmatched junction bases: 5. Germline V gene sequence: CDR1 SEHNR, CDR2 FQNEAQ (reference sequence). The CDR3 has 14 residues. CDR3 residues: CASSRGQENQPQHF. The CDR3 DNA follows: TGTGCCAGCAGCCGTGGACAGGAAAATCAGCCCCAGCATTTT.

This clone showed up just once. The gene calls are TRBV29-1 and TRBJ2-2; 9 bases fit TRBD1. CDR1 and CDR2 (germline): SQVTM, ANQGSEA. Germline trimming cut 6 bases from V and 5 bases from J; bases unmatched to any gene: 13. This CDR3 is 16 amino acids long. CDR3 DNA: TGCAGCGTCGGACAGGGGTTGGGTATCGCGACCGGGGAGCTGTTTTTT. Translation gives CSVGQGLGIATGELFF.

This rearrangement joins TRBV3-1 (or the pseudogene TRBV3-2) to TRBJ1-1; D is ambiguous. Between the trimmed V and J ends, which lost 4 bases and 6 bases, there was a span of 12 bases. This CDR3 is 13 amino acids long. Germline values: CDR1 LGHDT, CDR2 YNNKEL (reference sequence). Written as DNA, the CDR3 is TGTGCCAGCAGCCTAGGAGGCAGCCCTGAAGCTTTCTTT. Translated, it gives CASSLGGSPEAFF.

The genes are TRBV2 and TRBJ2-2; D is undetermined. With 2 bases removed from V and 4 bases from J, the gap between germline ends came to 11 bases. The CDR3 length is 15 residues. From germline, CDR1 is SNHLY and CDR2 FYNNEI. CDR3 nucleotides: TGTGCCAGCAGTGAAACCCCGAGTACCACCGGGGAGCTGTTTTTT. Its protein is CASSETPSTTGELFF. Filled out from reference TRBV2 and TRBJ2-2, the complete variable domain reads EPEVTQTPSHQVTQMGQEVILRCVPISNHLYFYWYRQILGQKVEFLVSFYNNEISEKSEIFDDQFSVERPDGSNFTLKIRSTKLEDSAMYFCASSETPSTTGELFFGEGSRLTVL.

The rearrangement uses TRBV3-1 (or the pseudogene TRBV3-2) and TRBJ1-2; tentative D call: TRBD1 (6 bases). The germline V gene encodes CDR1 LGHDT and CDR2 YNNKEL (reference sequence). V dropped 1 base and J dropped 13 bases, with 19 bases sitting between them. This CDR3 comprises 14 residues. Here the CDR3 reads CASSQGHRTAYPTF. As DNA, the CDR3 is TGTGCCAGCAGCCAAGGGCATCGGACAGCGTACCCCACCTTC.

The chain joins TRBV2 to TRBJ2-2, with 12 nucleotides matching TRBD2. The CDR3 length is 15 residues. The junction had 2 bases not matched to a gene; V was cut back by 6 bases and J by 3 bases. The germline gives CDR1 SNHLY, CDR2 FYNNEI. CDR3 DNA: TGTGCCAGCAGGCGACTAGCGGGAGACACCGGGGAGCTGTTTTTT. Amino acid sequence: CASRRLAGDTGELFF.

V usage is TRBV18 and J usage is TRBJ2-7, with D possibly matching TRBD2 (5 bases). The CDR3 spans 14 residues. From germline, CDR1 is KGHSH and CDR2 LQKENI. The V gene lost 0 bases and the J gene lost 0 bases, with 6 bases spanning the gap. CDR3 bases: TGTGCCAGCTCACCACCGAGCGGCTCCTACGAGCAGTACTTC. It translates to CASSPPSGSYEQYF. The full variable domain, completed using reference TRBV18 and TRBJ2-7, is NAGVMQNPRHLVRRRGQEARLRCSPMKGHSHVYWYRQLPEEGLKFMVYLQKENIIDESGMPKERFSAEFPKEGPSILRIQQVVRGDSAAYFCASSPPSGSYEQYFGPGTRLTVT.

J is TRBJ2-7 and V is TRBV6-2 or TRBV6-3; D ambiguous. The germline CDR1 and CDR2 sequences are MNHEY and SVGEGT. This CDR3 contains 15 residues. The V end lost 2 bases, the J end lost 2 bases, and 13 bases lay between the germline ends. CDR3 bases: TGTGCCAGCAGTTACCCCCACTATCAAACCTACGAGCAGTACTTC. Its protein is CASSYPHYQTYEQYF.

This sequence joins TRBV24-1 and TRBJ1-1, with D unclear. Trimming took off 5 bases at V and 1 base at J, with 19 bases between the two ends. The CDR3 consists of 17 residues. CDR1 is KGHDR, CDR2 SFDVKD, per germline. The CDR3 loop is CATSGRSTMGGNTEAFF. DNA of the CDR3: TGTGCCACCAGTGGGAGGTCGACCATGGGTGGGAACACTGAAGCTTTCTTT.

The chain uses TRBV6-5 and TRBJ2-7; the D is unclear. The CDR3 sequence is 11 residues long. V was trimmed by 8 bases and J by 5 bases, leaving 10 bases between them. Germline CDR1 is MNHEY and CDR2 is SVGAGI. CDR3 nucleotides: TGTGCCAGCCAGTTACACAACGAGCAGTACTTC. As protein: CASQLHNEQYF.

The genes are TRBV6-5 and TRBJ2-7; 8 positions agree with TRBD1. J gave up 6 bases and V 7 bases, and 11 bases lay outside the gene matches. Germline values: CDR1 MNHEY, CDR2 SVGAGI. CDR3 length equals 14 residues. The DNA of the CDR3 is TGTGCCAGCACCCCCGGACAGGGAAGGTCCGAGCAGTACTTC. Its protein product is CASTPGQGRSEQYF.

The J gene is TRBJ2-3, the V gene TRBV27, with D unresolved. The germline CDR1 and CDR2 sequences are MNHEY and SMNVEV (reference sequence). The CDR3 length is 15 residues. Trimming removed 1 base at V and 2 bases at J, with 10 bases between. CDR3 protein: CASSLFGRYTDTQYF. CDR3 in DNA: TGTGCCAGCAGTTTATTTGGCAGGTACACAGATACGCAGTATTTT.

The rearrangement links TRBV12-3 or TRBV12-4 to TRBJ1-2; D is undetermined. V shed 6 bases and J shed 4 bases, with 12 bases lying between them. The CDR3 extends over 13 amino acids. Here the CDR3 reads CASSNGVRYGYTF. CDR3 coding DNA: TGTGCCAGCAGCAACGGGGTCCGCTATGGCTACACCTTC.

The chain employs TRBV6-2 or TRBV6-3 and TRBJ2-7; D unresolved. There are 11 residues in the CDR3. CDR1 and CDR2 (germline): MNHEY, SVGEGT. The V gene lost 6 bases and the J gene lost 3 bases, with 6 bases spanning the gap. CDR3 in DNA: TGTGCCAGCAGCCTACACTACGAGCAGTACTTC. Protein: CASSLHYEQYF.

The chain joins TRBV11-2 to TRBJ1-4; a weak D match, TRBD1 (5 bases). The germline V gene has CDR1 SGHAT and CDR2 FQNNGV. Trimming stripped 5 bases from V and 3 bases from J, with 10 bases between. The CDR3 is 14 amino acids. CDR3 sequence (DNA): TGTGCCAGCAGCCCGGGGGGGGCTAATGAAAAACTGTTTTTT. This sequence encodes CASSPGGANEKLFF.

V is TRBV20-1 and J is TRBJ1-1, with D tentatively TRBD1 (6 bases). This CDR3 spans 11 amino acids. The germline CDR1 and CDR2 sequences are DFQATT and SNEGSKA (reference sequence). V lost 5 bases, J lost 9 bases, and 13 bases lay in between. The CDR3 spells CSADQTGQAFF. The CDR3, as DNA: TGCAGTGCTGATCAGACAGGCCAAGCTTTCTTT.

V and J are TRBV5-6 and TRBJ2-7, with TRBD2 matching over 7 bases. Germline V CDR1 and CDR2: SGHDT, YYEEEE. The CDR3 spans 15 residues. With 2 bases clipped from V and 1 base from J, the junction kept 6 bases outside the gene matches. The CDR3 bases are TGTGCCAGCAGCTTCTCAGCGGGACGGTCCTACGAGCAGTACTTC. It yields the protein CASSFSAGRSYEQYF.

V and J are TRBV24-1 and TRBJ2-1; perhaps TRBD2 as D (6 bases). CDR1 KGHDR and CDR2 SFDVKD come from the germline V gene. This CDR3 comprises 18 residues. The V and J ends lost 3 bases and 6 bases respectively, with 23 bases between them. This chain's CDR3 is CATSDNSPGRWVFNEQFF. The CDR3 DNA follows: TGTGCCACCAGTGATAACAGTCCAGGGAGGTGGGTTTTCAATGAGCAGTTCTTC.